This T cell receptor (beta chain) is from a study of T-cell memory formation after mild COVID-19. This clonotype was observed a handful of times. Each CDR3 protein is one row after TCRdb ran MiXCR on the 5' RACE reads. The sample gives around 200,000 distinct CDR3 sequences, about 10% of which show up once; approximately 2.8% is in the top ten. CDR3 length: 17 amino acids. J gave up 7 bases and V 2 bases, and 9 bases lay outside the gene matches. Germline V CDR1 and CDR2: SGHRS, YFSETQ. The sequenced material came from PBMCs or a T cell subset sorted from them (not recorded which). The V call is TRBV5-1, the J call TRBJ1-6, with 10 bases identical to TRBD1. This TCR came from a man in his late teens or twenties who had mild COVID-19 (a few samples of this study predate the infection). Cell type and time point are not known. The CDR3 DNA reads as TGCGCCAGCAGCTTCTCCTACCGACAGGGGGCGAATTCACCCCTCCACTTT. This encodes CASSFSYRQGANSPLHF.